This T cell receptor (beta chain) derives from a study of blood T cell repertoires in COVID-19. Study summary: Both acute and convalescent COVID-19 samples were obtained from the United States, Italy and Spain. PBMCs, B-cell-depleted T cells, or T cells provided the cDNA or gDNA that made up the material.

Authors' processing steps: Nucleated cell counts were estimated from reference gene primer amplification. The protocol was immunoSEQ multiplex PCR, while the TCRdb copy is restricted to in-frame clones and leaves out a portion. V and J calls and clone size come straight from that table; D and trimming were deduced from the DNA. The data show 50,000 to 75,000 clones, with around 92% seen just once and 3.5% to 5.5% held by the top ten. Between the trimmed V and J ends, which lost 0 bases and 3 bases, there was a span of 12 bases. Germline CDR1 and CDR2: SGHTA and FQGNSA. The CDR3 extends over 15 amino acids.

The rearrangement uses TRBV7-2 and TRBJ2-7; D may be TRBD2 (6 bases). This TCR was recovered from a man aged 45 to 65 with active COVID-19. Material: peripheral blood. DNA for the CDR3: TGTGCCAGCAGCTTAGCCCGGGACTTTCACTACGAGCAGTACTTC. Translating it yields CASSLARDFHYEQYF.